The 24 T cell receptor beta chains in this list originate from one sample, sequenced in a study of regulatory T cells in long-lasting Graves disease (dated by TCRdb to about 2021). In the paper's terms, the time point label means: newly diagnosed GD, antithyroid drugs for less than 3 months. For both TCR sequencing and RNA sequencing, RNA was extracted from PBMCs using TRIzol. Library construction relied on multiplex PCR. Reads for this sample came from an Illumina HiSeq 4000. TCR beta libraries were built with iRepertoire HTBI primers and Arm-PCR amplification of CDR3 regions. TCRdb took the public reads, trimmed them with fastp at Q25, ran MiXCR for clone calling and kept in-frame beta chains. Entries that share a CDR3 protein sequence are merged under the most common genes and DNA. The sample contains some 340,000 distinct CDR3 sequences, about 11% of them found a single time. Approximately 20% of the sample is in the top ten clones.

The same specimen was also included in a second study, on T cells in Graves' hyperthyroidism and ophthalmopathy.

The source material was peripheral blood mononuclear cells (PBMCs), sampled at new diagnosis, from a patient treated with antithyroid drugs. The receptor set was obtained from a woman aged 18-29 years with Graves disease. Donor details come from another sample of the same person, matched by shared clones.

This clonotype appeared many times. Here the CDR3 reads CASSFASGSYNEQFF. The CDR3 region has the DNA TGTGCCAGCAGCTTCGCTAGCGGGAGCTACAATGAGCAGTTCTTC. The V and J genes are TRBV11-2 and TRBJ2-1; 10 bases agree with TRBD2. V dropped 3 bases and J dropped 3; count of bases not matched to a gene: 2. Germline V gene lookup returns CDR1 SGHAT and CDR2 FQNNGV. This CDR3 is 15 amino acids long. The entire variable domain, with the rest obtained from reference TRBV11-2 and TRBJ2-1, is as follows: EAGVAQSPRYKIIEKRQSVAFWCNPISGHATLYWYQQILGQGPKLLIQFQNNGVVDDSQLPKDRFSAERLKGVDSTLKIQPAKLEDSAVYLCASSFASGSYNEQFFGPGTRLTVL.

The genes are TRBV7-8 and TRBJ2-1, with 9 bases that match TRBD2. The CDR3 has 17 amino acids. Germline V gives CDR1 SGHVS, CDR2 FQNEAQ. J gave up 9 bases and V 5 bases, and 17 bases lay outside the gene matches. Here the CDR3 DNA reads TGTGCCAGCAGCACGCCACCGGGGCTAGCGGGAAGGGTTGAGCAGTTCTTC. Protein sequence: CASSTPPGLAGRVEQFF. Full variable domain (rest looked up from reference TRBV7-8 and TRBJ2-1): GAGVSQSPRYKVAKRGQDVALRCDPISGHVSLFWYQQALGQGPEFLTYFQNEAQLDKSGLPSDRFFAERPEGSVSTLKIQRTQQEDSAVYLCASSTPPGLAGRVEQFFGPGTRLTVL.

A few counts support this clonotype. The gene calls are TRBV19 and TRBJ1-5, with D possibly being TRBD1 (6 bases). Germline V gene sequence: CDR1 LNHDA, CDR2 SQIVND (reference sequence). V lost 7 bases, J lost 0 bases, and 10 bases lay in between. CDR3 size: 14 residues. The CDR3 sequence is CASNLQGSNQPQHF. CDR3 in DNA: TGTGCCAGTAACCTACAGGGTAGCAATCAGCCCCAGCATTTT.

This clonotype has at least ten counts. The chain employs TRBV11-2 and TRBJ1-1; D remains ambiguous. The germline V gene encodes CDR1 SGHAT and CDR2 FQNNGV. V shed 5 bases and J shed 6 bases, with 19 bases lying between them. The CDR3 extends over 15 amino acids. The CDR3 protein is CASSRSSFIRSEAFF. CDR3 DNA: TGTGCCAGCAGCCGAAGCTCGTTTATTCGGTCTGAAGCTTTCTTT.

This clonotype was picked up a small number of times. A much larger clone differs from this one at a single base, so this may be a read error. J is TRBJ2-1 and V is TRBV6-1, with no clear D. The CDR3 totals 13 residues. V lost 5 bases and J lost 0, with 5 bases in between. CDR1 MNHNS and CDR2 SASEGT come from the germline V gene. The CDR3 sequence: CASSTSSYNEQFF. The CDR3 coding sequence is TGTGCCAGCAGTACGAGCTCCTACAATGAGCAGTTCTTC.

V gene TRBV12-3 or TRBV12-4 combines with J gene TRBJ1-1; D is unresolved. Deletions cut 4 bases from V and 1 base from J, with 7 bases between. The CDR3 runs to 13 residues. The CDR3 reads CASSWARNTEAFF. CDR3 bases: TGTGCCAGCAGTTGGGCTCGGAACACTGAAGCTTTCTTT.

This clonotype was seen at least ten times. The V gene is TRBV2, the J gene TRBJ1-6, with D perhaps TRBD1 (6 bases). CDR1 and CDR2 (germline): SNHLY, FYNNEI. The CDR3 spans 14 residues. Trimming removed 4 bases from V and 6 bases from J, with 10 bases in between. DNA for the CDR3: TGTGCCAGCAGTGCCAGGGGCGCTAATTCACCCCTCCACTTT. As protein: CASSARGANSPLHF. The complete variable domain, with remaining parts taken from reference TRBV2 and TRBJ1-6, reads EPEVTQTPSHQVTQMGQEVILRCVPISNHLYFYWYRQILGQKVEFLVSFYNNEISEKSEIFDDQFSVERPDGSNFTLKIRSTKLEDSAMYFCASSARGANSPLHFGNGTRLTVT.

On this clonotype itself: Since a much larger clone is just one base distant, this may be a read error. This chain connects TRBV15 to TRBJ1-5, with TRBD1 matching over 9 bases. The CDR3 is made up of 15 amino acids. Germline values: CDR1 LNHNV, CDR2 YYDKDF (reference sequence). Here the CDR3 DNA reads TGTGCCACCAGCGGGGGACAGGGTCTCGGTCAGCCCCGGCATTTT. This gives the protein CATSGGQGLGQPRHF. Full variable domain (missing parts from reference TRBV15 and TRBJ1-5): DAMVIQNPRYQVTQFGKPVTLSCSQTLNHNVMYWYQQKSSQAPKLLFHYYDKDFNNEADTPDNFQSRRPNTSFCFLDIRSPGLGDTAMYLCATSGGQGLGQPRHFGDGTRLSIL.

The chain recombines TRBV5-6 with TRBJ1-1, with 10 nucleotides matching TRBD1. This CDR3 is 15 amino acids long. V shed 4 bases and J 0 bases; nucleotides not matched to a gene: 3. CDR1 is SGHDT, CDR2 YYEEEE, per germline. The CDR3 loop is CASSPTGGMNTEAFF. The CDR3 nucleotides are TGTGCCAGCAGCCCGACAGGGGGCATGAACACTGAAGCTTTCTTT.

As for this clonotype: A clone one base away is much larger, so this may be a read error. The V call is TRBV6-5, the J call TRBJ2-2; 13 positions match TRBD2. This CDR3 has 18 residues. Germline V gene sequence: CDR1 MNHEY, CDR2 SVGAGI. Written as DNA, the CDR3 is TGTGCCAACAGTTACTCGACTAGCGGGGGGTCGAACACCGGGGAGCTGTTTTTT. Its protein product is CANSYSTSGGSNTGELFF.

This clonotype was seen at least ten times. The rearrangement links TRBV20-1 to TRBJ2-2; 8 positions match TRBD2. CDR3 length: 16 amino acids. CDR1 is DFQATT and CDR2 is SNEGSKA in the germline V gene (reference sequence). V lost 4 bases to trimming and J lost 5 bases; unmatched junction nucleotides: 12. The CDR3 loop is CSAKRVAQRETGELFF. As DNA, the CDR3 is TGCAGTGCTAAGCGGGTCGCGCAGCGGGAGACCGGGGAGCTGTTTTTT.

This chain joins TRBV6-1 and TRBJ2-2, with 10 bases matching TRBD2. J lost 5 bases, V lost 4 bases, and 4 bases had no gene match. The CDR3 sequence is 15 residues long. Germline CDR1 reads MNHNS; CDR2 reads SASEGT. The CDR3 DNA sequence: TGTGCCAGCAGTGTTAGCGGGGGGTTAACCGGGGAGCTGTTTTTT. Translating it yields CASSVSGGLTGELFF.

Regarding this clonotype: This clone may be a read error of a much larger clone one base away. The chain is built from TRBV7-2 and TRBJ2-7; D ambiguous. The CDR3 runs 13 residues. Per the germline V gene, CDR1 is SGHTA and CDR2 is FQGNSA. The CDR3 is CASGLLDPQEQYF. CDR3 DNA sequence: TGTGCCAGCGGCTTGCTTGACCCTCAGGAGCAGTACTTC.

In its sample, this clonotype was seen many times. This chain links TRBV28 with TRBJ2-1, with 8 bases matching TRBD2. Germline trimming cut 3 bases from V and 0 bases from J; bases unmatched to any gene: 19. CDR1 MDHEN and CDR2 SYDVKM come from the germline V gene. This CDR3 contains 21 residues. For the CDR3, the DNA is TGTGCCAGCAGTTTCCCTAGGGTGTCTAGCGGGCTCGATAGCTCCTACAATGAGCAGTTCTTC. It yields the protein CASSFPRVSSGLDSSYNEQFF.

This clonotype was counted at least ten times. V is TRBV5-1 and J is TRBJ2-1, with 11 bases aligning to TRBD2. This CDR3 region has 15 residues. The germline V gene has CDR1 SGHRS and CDR2 YFSETQ. V lost 0 bases to trimming and J lost 5 bases; unmatched junction nucleotides: 1. CDR3 sequence: CASSLGLAGHNEQFF. The CDR3 bases are TGCGCCAGCAGCTTGGGACTAGCGGGGCACAATGAGCAGTTCTTC.

Here the CDR3 DNA reads TGTGCCAGCAGTCGGGGGAGGCAGGGGGCTGGGGAGACCCAGTACTTC. Encoded protein: CASSRGRQGAGETQYF. J is TRBJ2-5 and V is TRBV6-1; 8 nucleotides match TRBD1. V lost 5 bases and J lost 5; bases outside the gene matches: 13. CDR1 is MNHNS and CDR2 is SASEGT in the germline V gene. The CDR3 has 16 residues.

In its sample, this clonotype was seen many times. One junction end disagrees with the germline gene, perhaps due to a read error. The chain recombines TRBV7-7 with TRBJ2-2; D might be TRBD2 (7 bases). There are 15 residues in the CDR3. Germline V gene data show CDR1 as SSHAT and CDR2 as FNYEAQ (reference sequence). Written as DNA, the CDR3 is TGTGCTAGCACCCCGGGGGGCGGAAGAACCGGGGAGCTGTTTTTT. Its protein is CASTPGGGRTGELFF.

This clonotype was observed at least ten times. The chain is built from TRBV5-1 and TRBJ1-1; perhaps TRBD1 as D (5 bases). Germline V gives CDR1 SGHRS, CDR2 YFSETQ. Trimming removed 0 bases at V and 3 bases at J, with 6 bases between. There are 13 residues in the CDR3. Here the CDR3 DNA reads TGCGCCAGCAGCTTGGGACAGTACACTGAAGCTTTCTTT. Protein sequence: CASSLGQYTEAFF.

This clonotype was detected ten times or more. The V gene is TRBV13, the J gene TRBJ2-1; possibly TRBD2 for D (6 bases). CDR1 is PRHDT and CDR2 is FYEKMQ in the germline V gene (reference sequence). This CDR3 spans 13 amino acids. The V end lost 4 bases, the J end lost 12 bases, and 16 bases lay between the germline ends. The CDR3 DNA sequence: TGTGCCAGCAGCTCCAGGGACTTTGTGGGGCAGTTCTTC. Encoded protein: CASSSRDFVGQFF.

At least ten counts were recorded for this clonotype. The V gene is TRBV4-1, the J gene TRBJ2-2; 9 bases are shared with TRBD1. The CDR3 has 17 residues. J lost 7 bases, V lost 2 bases, and 11 bases had no gene match. The germline CDR1 and CDR2 sequences are MGHRA and YSYEKL. The CDR3 region is CASSQLPQTGGSGELFF. CDR3 coding DNA: TGCGCCAGCAGCCAACTTCCCCAAACAGGGGGCAGCGGGGAGCTGTTTTTT.

As to this clonotype: With only one base between it and a far larger clone, this is likely a read error. The chain is built from TRBV7-8 and TRBJ2-5; TRBD2 might be the D (6 bases). The better agreement between TRBJ2-7 and the DNA end casts doubt on the J call. CDR1 is SGHVS and CDR2 is FQNEAQ in the germline V gene. This CDR3 contains 16 residues. The CDR3 DNA reads as TGTGCCAGCAGCTTAGCAGAGGGCGGGGCTGCGTTCGAGCAGTACTTC. It encodes CASSLAEGGAAFEQYF.

This clonotype was counted many times. The chain has TRBV7-6 and TRBJ1-4; 7 bases align to TRBD1. V lost 5 bases, J lost 10 bases, and 7 bases stayed unmatched. Germline CDR1 SGHVS, CDR2 FNYEAQ. The CDR3 spans 13 residues. The CDR3 nucleotides are TGTGCCAGCAGCCCGTCCAACAGGGGAAAACTGTTTTTT. It codes for CASSPSNRGKLFF.

There are a few counts of this clonotype. The chain couples TRBV27 to TRBJ1-1; D unresolved. Germline V gene lookup returns CDR1 MNHEY and CDR2 SMNVEV (reference sequence). There are 14 residues in the CDR3. Trimming left V 3 bases short and J 1 base short, with 9 bases between. The CDR3 DNA follows: TGTGCCAGCAGTTTGGGGTCCCCGAACACTGAAGCTTTCTTT. It is translated as CASSLGSPNTEAFF.

This clonotype showed up many times. V usage is TRBV5-4 and J usage is TRBJ2-3; unclear D gene. Germline values: CDR1 SGHNT, CDR2 YYREEE (reference sequence). The CDR3 has 17 residues. V lost 1 base and J lost 2, with 17 bases in between. The chain's CDR3 is CASSLPGSLGITDTQYF. As DNA, the CDR3 is TGTGCCAGCAGCTTGCCTGGCAGCCTAGGAATCACAGATACGCAGTATTTT.